Described below is a single T cell receptor beta chain sequence and its context. Other nucleotide sequences in the sample specify the same CDR3. The record originates from a study of control samples from healthy donors and cancer patients. Assay: immunoSEQ multiplex PCR; the TCRdb copy retains only in-frame clones and omits some. The profile shows about 140,000 clones, about 89% of them singletons. CDR1 is LNHDA and CDR2 is SQIVND in the germline V gene (reference sequence). The CDR3 sequence is 14 residues long. V lost 1 base and J lost 3, with 7 bases in between. The clonotype was recovered from a man aged 18-30 years in good health. This chain connects TRBV19 to TRBJ1-5; D is unresolved. Input material: blood. The CDR3 bases are TGTGCCAGTAGTATAGCGGGGTCCAATCAGCCCCAGCATTTT. It codes for CASSIAGSNQPQHF.